This is a list of T cell receptor beta chains from one sample in a study of early T cells in non-severe SARS-CoV-2 infection. MiXCR was run by TCRdb on the 5' RACE reads, yielding one entry per CDR3 protein. This table holds fewer than 80,000 distinct CDR3 sequences, over 9% found once. Sequenced input: whole blood. These receptors came from an adult who was a healthcare worker with PCR-confirmed SARS-CoV-2 infection or an uninfected control (not recorded which). CDR3s include the opening cysteine and the closing phenylalanine or tryptophan. Fields, in order: clone size, V gene, J gene, D gene, CDR3 protein, CDR3 DNA. A D gene is named only where the DNA matches it firmly. Expanded clones are given a class, and other clones once, few, many or no size at all.

clone_size: few; v_call: TRBV15; j_call: TRBJ2-5; d_call: TRBD2; cdr3_aa: CATSRPSAGRVETQYF; cdr3_nt: TGTGCCACCAGCAGACCATCGGCAGGGAGGGTGGAGACCCAGTACTTC
clone_size: few; v_call: TRBV7-9; j_call: TRBJ1-1; d_call: NA; cdr3_aa: CASSPRGGTEAFF; cdr3_nt: TGTGCCAGCAGCCCCAGAGGGGGCACTGAAGCTTTCTTT
clone_size: NA; v_call: TRBV3-1; j_call: TRBJ1-5; d_call: NA; cdr3_aa: CASSPLGQPQHF; cdr3_nt: TGTGCCAGCAGCCCCCTAGGTCAGCCCCAGCATTTT
clone_size: many; v_call: TRBV27; j_call: TRBJ1-1; d_call: NA; cdr3_aa: CASSYGAMNTEAFF; cdr3_nt: TGTGCCAGCAGTTATGGGGCGATGAACACTGAAGCTTTCTTT
clone_size: NA; v_call: TRBV28; j_call: TRBJ2-7; d_call: NA; cdr3_aa: CASSLEGSSYEQYF; cdr3_nt: TGTGCCAGCAGCCTTGAGGGGTCTTCCTACGAGCAGTACTTC
clone_size: many; v_call: TRBV20-1; j_call: TRBJ2-1; d_call: NA; cdr3_aa: CSAGSTSYNEQFF; cdr3_nt: TGCAGTGCGGGGAGTACTTCCTACAATGAGCAGTTCTTC
clone_size: NA; v_call: TRBV6-2/TRBV6-3; j_call: TRBJ1-5; d_call: NA; cdr3_aa: CASSYNGVQPQHF; cdr3_nt: TGTGCCAGCAGTTATAATGGGGTTCAGCCCCAGCATTTT
clone_size: few; v_call: TRBV5-5; j_call: TRBJ2-3; d_call: NA; cdr3_aa: CASSLEGQTDTQYF; cdr3_nt: TGTGCCAGCAGCTTGGAAGGTCAGACAGATACGCAGTATTTT
clone_size: few; v_call: TRBV21-1; j_call: TRBJ2-7; d_call: NA; cdr3_aa: CASRGTSGSYSSYEQYF; cdr3_nt: TGTGCCAGCAGAGGGACTAGCGGGAGTTATAGCTCCTACGAGCAGTACTTC
clone_size: NA; v_call: TRBV2; j_call: TRBJ2-3; d_call: NA; cdr3_aa: CASSEEGGGHTQYF; cdr3_nt: TGTGCCAGCAGTGAAGAAGGAGGAGGCCATACGCAGTATTTT
clone_size: few; v_call: TRBV2; j_call: TRBJ2-4; d_call: TRBD2; cdr3_aa: CASGNLAGGRVKNIQYF; cdr3_nt: TGTGCCAGCGGAAATCTAGCGGGAGGCCGGGTCAAAAACATTCAGTACTTC
clone_size: few; v_call: TRBV7-2; j_call: TRBJ2-3; d_call: TRBD2; cdr3_aa: CASSSIPGLAVTSTDTQYF; cdr3_nt: TGTGCCAGCAGCTCTATTCCGGGACTAGCGGTGACTAGCACAGATACGCAGTATTTT
clone_size: NA; v_call: TRBV28; j_call: TRBJ2-5; d_call: TRBD2; cdr3_aa: CASSSPGLEVETQYF; cdr3_nt: TGTGCCAGCAGTTCCCCGGGACTAGAGGTGGAGACCCAGTACTTC
clone_size: many; v_call: TRBV3-1; j_call: TRBJ2-4; d_call: TRBD1; cdr3_aa: CASSLQGVGNIQYF; cdr3_nt: TGTGCCAGCAGCCTCCAGGGGGTCGGAAACATTCAGTACTTC
clone_size: many; v_call: TRBV24-1; j_call: TRBJ2-7; d_call: TRBD1; cdr3_aa: CATSESGTGYEQYF; cdr3_nt: TGTGCCACCAGTGAGTCCGGGACAGGCTACGAGCAGTACTTC
clone_size: few; v_call: TRBV18; j_call: TRBJ2-4; d_call: NA; cdr3_aa: CASSPYGSLAKNIQYF; cdr3_nt: TGTGCCAGCTCACCTTATGGGAGCCTAGCCAAAAACATTCAGTACTTC